Listed below are T cell receptor beta chains from one sample, sequenced in a study of glioma-infiltrating T cells after dendritic cell vaccination. The data were produced by immunoSEQ multiplex PCR, yet TCRdb's version contains in-frame clones alone and is incomplete. The top ten clones hold roughly 6.8% of a sample with more than 75,000 clones, 75% to 90% of them seen once. The sample in question was blood, obtained after dendritic cell vaccination. These receptors originate from a human donor with glioblastoma. Each CDR3 is given with its conserved first and last residue. A D gene is named only where the DNA matches it firmly. Clone size is shown for a subset of rows, as once, few, many or a class of expanded clone.

>TRBJ2-2|once|-|TRBV30
TGTGCCTGGGGGGGCGAGGGGACCGGGGAGCTGTTTTTT
CAWGGEGTGELFF
>TRBJ1-1|-|TRBD1|TRBV7-8
TGTGCCAGCAGCAGAAGACAACAGGGGGCTAACACTGAAGCTTTCTTT
CASSRRQQGANTEAFF
>TRBJ1-5|-|TRBD1|TRBV6-5
TGTGCCAGCAGTTACAACGGACAGGGTCGTCAGCCCCAGCATTTT
CASSYNGQGRQPQHF
>TRBJ1-1|-|-|TRBV7-2
TGTGCCAGCAGCTTAGCACAGACGACCGAAGCTTTCTTT
CASSLAQTTEAFF
>TRBJ2-5|-|-|TRBV7-9
TGTGCCAGCAGCTTAGCCTTTGTGCGTACCGAAGAGACCCAGTACTTC
CASSLAFVRTEETQYF
>TRBJ1-1|-|-|TRBV2
TGTGCCAGCAGTGCTTCCTACACTGAAGCTTTCTTT
CASSASYTEAFF
>TRBJ1-1|few|-|TRBV5-7
TGTGCCAGCAGCCCCTCGAGGGAGGGTAGCACTGAAGCTTTCTTT
CASSPSREGSTEAFF
>TRBJ2-7|-|TRBD1|TRBV5-1
TGCGCCAGCAGCCCCAGGGACAGGGGTTCCTCCGAGCAGTACTTC
CASSPRDRGSSEQYF
>TRBJ1-1|-|-|TRBV18
TGTGCCAGCTCACCACAAGGGGAGAACACTGAAGCTTTCTTT
CASSPQGENTEAFF
>TRBJ2-2|-|TRBD1|TRBV4-2
TGTGCCAGCAGCCGCATCGGGACAGGGGATTTGGCGAACACCGGGGAGCTGTTTTTT
CASSRIGTGDLANTGELFF
>TRBJ1-6|-|-|TRBV6-1
TGTGCCAGCAGTGGAGGAAGGGGCAGCGATTCACCCCTCCACTTT
CASSGGRGSDSPLHF
>TRBJ2-7|-|-|TRBV5-1
TGCGCCAGCAGCTTGGCCAGCGGCTCGGCCGGCGAGCAGTACTTC
CASSLASGSAGEQYF
>TRBJ1-5|-|-|TRBV2
TGTGCCAGCGGGGATCGACAGACATATAGCAATCAGCCCCAGCATTTT
CASGDRQTYSNQPQHF
>TRBJ1-1|-|-|TRBV6-1
TGTGCCAGCAGTGAGTTAGCAATCGATATAAACACTGAAGCTTTCTTT
CASSELAIDINTEAFF
>TRBJ2-7|-|-|TRBV18
TGTGCCAGCTCACCTCAGAGCGGGTACGAGCAGTACTTC
CASSPQSGYEQYF
>TRBJ2-2|-|TRBD1|TRBV25-1
TGTGCCAGCAGTCCCTTCTCGGGTAGGGGGCGAACCGGGGAGCTGTTTTTT
CASSPFSGRGRTGELFF
>TRBJ1-2|-|-|TRBV27
TGTGCCAGCAGTTTATCGAGAGGGTCCTTCTATGGCTACACCTTC
CASSLSRGSFYGYTF
>TRBJ2-7|few|TRBD1|TRBV2
TGTGCCAGCAGTGCCGGACAGGGGAGTCCCTACGAGCAGTACTTC
CASSAGQGSPYEQYF
>TRBJ2-5|-|-|TRBV4-3
TGCGCCAGCAGCCCCGCCCAGCAAGAGACCCAGTACTTC
CASSPAQQETQYF
>TRBJ1-2|-|TRBD1|TRBV5-1
TGCGCCAGCAGCTTGGCACCCGGGACAGGGAGCTACACCTTC
CASSLAPGTGSYTF
>TRBJ1-2|few|-|TRBV6-5
TGTGCCAGCAGTCCCGAAGAGCGGGGCTACACCTTC
CASSPEERGYTF
>TRBJ2-1|-|-|TRBV5-4
TGTGCCAGCAGCTTGGCCGGGGGAGGCGATGAGCAGTTCTTC
CASSLAGGGDEQFF
>TRBJ1-5|-|TRBD1|TRBV11-2
TGTGCCAGCAGCCTCAGGACAGGGGAGGGCAATCAGCCCCAGCATTTT
CASSLRTGEGNQPQHF